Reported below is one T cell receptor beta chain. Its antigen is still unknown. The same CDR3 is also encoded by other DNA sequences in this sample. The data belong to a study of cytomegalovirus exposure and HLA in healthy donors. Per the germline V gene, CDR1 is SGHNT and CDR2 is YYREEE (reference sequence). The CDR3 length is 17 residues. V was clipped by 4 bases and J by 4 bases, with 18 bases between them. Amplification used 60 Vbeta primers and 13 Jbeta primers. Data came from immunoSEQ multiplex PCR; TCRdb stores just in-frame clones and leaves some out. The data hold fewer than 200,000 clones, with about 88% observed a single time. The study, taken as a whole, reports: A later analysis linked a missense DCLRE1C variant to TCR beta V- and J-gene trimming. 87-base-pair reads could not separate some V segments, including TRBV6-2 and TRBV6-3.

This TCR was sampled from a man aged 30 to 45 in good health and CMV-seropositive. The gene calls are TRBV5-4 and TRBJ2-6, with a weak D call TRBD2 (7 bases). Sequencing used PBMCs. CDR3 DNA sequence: TGTGCCAGCAGCATGTCGACGGGGGGCATCGGGGCCAACGTCCTGACTTTC. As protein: CASSMSTGGIGANVLTF.